A selection of T cell receptor beta chains follows, all from one sample in a study of Graves' ophthalmopathy and Graves' hyperthyroidism. Via MiXCR, TCRdb re-called the multiplex PCR reads, giving one row per CDR3 protein. The table has hundreds of thousands of distinct CDR3 sequences, 15% seen once. Sequencing was performed on peripheral blood. The receptor source for this set is a woman between 18 and 29 years old with stable Graves' hyperthyroidism. The CDR3 runs from the conserved cysteine through the conserved F or W. D genes are given only for firm matches. Clone sizes are given selectively: once, few, many, or a class where the clone is expanded.

j_call	v_call	d_call	clone_size	cdr3_nt	cdr3_aa
TRBJ2-5	TRBV5-1	.	many	TGCGCCAGCAGCAAGTACCAAGAGACCCAGTACTTC	CASSKYQETQYF
TRBJ2-5	TRBV6-1	.	many	TGTGCCAGCAGTGGACTATGGGAGACCCAGTACTTC	CASSGLWETQYF
TRBJ2-2	TRBV19	.	few	TGTGCCAGTAGTATTGGTGGGACAATCACCGGGGAGCTGTTTTTT	CASSIGGTITGELFF
TRBJ1-5	TRBV10-2	.	.	TGCGCCAGCACGGGAGCATTGGGCCAGCCCCAGCATTTT	CASTGALGQPQHF
TRBJ2-7	TRBV7-2	TRBD2	.	TGTGCCAGCAGCTTAGGGCTTGTGACTAGCGGGACCTACGAGCAGTACTTC	CASSLGLVTSGTYEQYF
TRBJ1-2	TRBV7-2	.	many	TGTGCCAGCAGCCATGATGGGTTTTGGTATGGCTACACCTTC	CASSHDGFWYGYTF
TRBJ1-2	TRBV6-1	.	.	TGTGCCAGCACCTCGTCCCAGCATAATTACTATGGCTACACCTTC	CASTSSQHNYYGYTF
TRBJ2-7	TRBV28	TRBD1	many	TGTGCCAGCAGTCTCAACAGGGGGCTCATCCCCTACGAGCAGTACTTC	CASSLNRGLIPYEQYF
TRBJ1-1	TRBV11-2	.	many	TGTGCCAGCAGCTTTTGGTCAGGCGAAGAAGCTTTCTTT	CASSFWSGEEAFF
TRBJ2-7	TRBV29-1	.	many	TGCAGCGTTGAAGATCGGGCAGGGCCCACCTACGAGCAGTACTTC	CSVEDRAGPTYEQYF
TRBJ2-4	TRBV6-1	TRBD2	.	TGTGCCAGCCCCGGCGGGGGTCAAAAAAACATTCAGTACTTC	CASPGGGQKNIQYF
TRBJ2-7	TRBV5-6	.	many	TGTGCCAGCAGTACGGACGGGTACTACGAGCAGTACTTC	CASSTDGYYEQYF
TRBJ1-1	TRBV20-1	TRBD1	many	TGCAGTGCTAGCGGGACAGGGAACACTGAAGCTTTCTTT	CSASGTGNTEAFF
TRBJ2-7	TRBV10-3	.	many	TGTGCCATCAGCGCGGACAGATACTCCTACGAGCAGTACTTC	CAISADRYSYEQYF
TRBJ2-2	TRBV7-2	.	many	TGTGCCAGCAGCGTGACTTCCCCGGCCGGGGAGCTGTTTTTT	CASSVTSPAGELFF
TRBJ1-2	TRBV20-1	.	many	TGCAGTGCTAGAACGCGAGGACCTAGCTATGGCTACACCTTC	CSARTRGPSYGYTF
TRBJ2-3	TRBV5-1	.	.	TGCGCCAGCAGCTTGGGACAGCGCACAGATACGCAGTATTTT	CASSLGQRTDTQYF
TRBJ1-5	TRBV25-1	TRBD1	many	TGTGCCAGCAGTGAGGCTGCTGAGGGGGCGTGGGGTCAGCCCCAGCATTTT	CASSEAAEGAWGQPQHF
TRBJ1-1	TRBV7-9	.	many	TGTGCCAGCAGCTTAAGTGGAGACATGTCTGAAGCTTTCTTT	CASSLSGDMSEAFF
TRBJ2-5	TRBV5-1	.	.	TGCGCCAGCAGCTTGGTCAGGGCCGAAGAGACCCAGTACTTC	CASSLVRAEETQYF
TRBJ2-5	TRBV7-2	TRBD2	many	TGTGCCAGCAGCTTGTCTAGCGGGGGGGCCCGAGAGACCCAGTACTTC	CASSLSSGGARETQYF
TRBJ2-2	TRBV4-2	.	.	TGTGCCAGCAGCCAACAGTGGAACACCGGGGAGCTGTTTTTT	CASSQQWNTGELFF
TRBJ1-2	TRBV6-1	.	once	TGTGCCAGCACGACCGAGCGCAGGACATTCGACTATGGCTACACCTTC	CASTTERRTFDYGYTF